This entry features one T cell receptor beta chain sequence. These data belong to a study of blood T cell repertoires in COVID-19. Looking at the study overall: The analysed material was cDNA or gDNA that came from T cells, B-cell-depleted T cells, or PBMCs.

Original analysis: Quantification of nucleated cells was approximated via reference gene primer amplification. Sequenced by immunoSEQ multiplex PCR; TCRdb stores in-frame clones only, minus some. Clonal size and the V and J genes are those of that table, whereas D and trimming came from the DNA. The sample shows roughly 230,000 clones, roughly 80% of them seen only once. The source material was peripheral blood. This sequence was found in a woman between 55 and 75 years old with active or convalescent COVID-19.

The CDR3 sequence: CASSPGSSYNEQFF. In DNA form, the CDR3 reads TGTGCCAGCAGCCCGGGGAGCTCCTACAATGAGCAGTTCTTC. The chain links TRBV7-2 to TRBJ2-1, with a tentative D call TRBD2 (5 bases). This CDR3 spans 14 amino acids. Germline CDR1 SGHTA, CDR2 FQGNSA. Trimming removed 5 bases from V and 0 bases from J, with 8 bases in between.